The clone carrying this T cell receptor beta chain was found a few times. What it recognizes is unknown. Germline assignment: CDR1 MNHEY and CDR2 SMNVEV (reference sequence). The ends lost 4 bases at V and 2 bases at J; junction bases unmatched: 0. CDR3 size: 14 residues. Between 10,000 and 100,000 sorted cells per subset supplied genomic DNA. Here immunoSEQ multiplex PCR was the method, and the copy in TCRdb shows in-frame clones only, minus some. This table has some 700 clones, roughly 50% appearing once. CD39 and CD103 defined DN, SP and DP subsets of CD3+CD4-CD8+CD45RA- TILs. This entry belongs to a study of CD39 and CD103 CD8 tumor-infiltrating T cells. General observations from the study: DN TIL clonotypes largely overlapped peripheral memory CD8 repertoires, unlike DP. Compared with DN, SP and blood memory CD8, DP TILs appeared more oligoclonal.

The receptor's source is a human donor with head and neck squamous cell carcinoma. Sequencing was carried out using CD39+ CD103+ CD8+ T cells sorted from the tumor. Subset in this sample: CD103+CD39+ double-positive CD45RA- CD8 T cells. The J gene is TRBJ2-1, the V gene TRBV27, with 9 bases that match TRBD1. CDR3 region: CASSWDRAYNEQFF. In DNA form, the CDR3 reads TGTGCCAGCAGTTGGGACAGGGCCTACAATGAGCAGTTCTTC.